The 27 T cell receptor beta chains below come from one sample, sequenced in a study of blood T cell repertoires in COVID-19. This table comes from immunoSEQ multiplex PCR, and its TCRdb copy is limited to in-frame clones, with some not included. The sample includes tens of thousands of clones, approximately 81% seen only once; the top ten take 38%. The material sequenced was peripheral blood. Receptors originate from an elderly man with acute or convalescent COVID-19.

CDR3 sequence (DNA): TGTGCCAGCAGCGATAAAAACGTCGTCCTGAGCTCCTACGAGCAGTACTTC. Translating gives CASSDKNVVLSSYEQYF. The V gene is TRBV7-8, the J gene TRBJ2-7; D call uncertain. V dropped 5 bases and J dropped 0 bases, with 20 bases sitting between them. This CDR3 region has 17 residues. The germline gives CDR1 SGHVS, CDR2 FQNEAQ.

This chain uses TRBV30 with TRBJ1-5; no definite D call. Germline V gene data show CDR1 as GTSNPN and CDR2 as SVGIG (reference sequence). The CDR3 has 13 amino acids. The V end was cut by 2 bases, the J end by 7 bases, with 12 bases between. CDR3 amino acids: CAWSSAFAQPQHF. As DNA, the CDR3 is TGTGCCTGGAGTTCTGCATTTGCGCAGCCCCAGCATTTT.

This chain links TRBV6-6 with TRBJ1-2; TRBD1 matches at 7 bases. The CDR3 has 15 amino acids. The junction had 10 bases not matched to a gene; V was cut back by 2 bases and J by 7 bases. Germline loops: CDR1 MNHNY, CDR2 SVGAGI (reference sequence). CDR3 loop: CASSYGTEGASGYTF. The CDR3 DNA sequence: TGTGCCAGCAGTTACGGGACAGAGGGGGCCTCTGGCTACACCTTC.

J is TRBJ2-7 and V is TRBV6-6; 7 bases map to TRBD1. The CDR3 is 16 amino acids. Germline trimming cut 0 bases from V and 5 bases from J; bases unmatched to any gene: 10. CDR1 is MNHNY and CDR2 is SVGAGI in the germline V gene (reference sequence). CDR3 sequence: CASSYSFGTAEHEQYF. In DNA, the CDR3 is TGTGCCAGCAGTTACTCGTTCGGGACAGCAGAACACGAGCAGTACTTC.

This clone was seen a single time. J is TRBJ2-1 and V is TRBV29-1; D possibly corresponds to TRBD2 (5 bases). The CDR3 is made up of 11 amino acids. Germline V gene sequence: CDR1 SQVTM, CDR2 ANQGSEA. V shed 6 bases and J shed 8 bases, with 11 bases lying between them. The CDR3 here is CSVAGVDEQFF. The CDR3 region has the DNA TGCAGCGTGGCCGGGGTGGATGAGCAGTTCTTC.

The chain links TRBV7-9 to TRBJ2-1; possibly TRBD2 for D (5 bases). The CDR3 length is 16 residues. CDR1 is SEHNR, CDR2 FQNEAQ, per germline (reference sequence). Trimming took off 6 bases at V and 0 bases at J, with 15 bases between the two ends. Written as DNA, the CDR3 is TGTGCCAGCAGTTCGGACTCTGCTAGCTCCTACAATGAGCAGTTCTTC. Protein sequence: CASSSDSASSYNEQFF.

This clone has a single count. Other DNA sequences in this sample translate to the same CDR3. The rearrangement links TRBV5-4 to TRBJ1-1, with D perhaps matching TRBD1 (6 bases). This CDR3 has 13 residues. Germline loops: CDR1 SGHNT, CDR2 YYREEE (reference sequence). Between the trimmed V and J ends, which lost 0 bases and 3 bases, there was a span of 6 bases. The CDR3 loop reads CASSLDRDTEAFF. Here the CDR3 DNA reads TGTGCCAGCAGCTTGGACAGGGACACTGAAGCTTTCTTT.

The chain's CDR3 is CASSPWGGNYGYTF. As DNA, the CDR3 is TGTGCCAGCAGTCCCTGGGGGGGAAACTATGGCTACACCTTC. V is TRBV25-1 and J is TRBJ1-2; D is perhaps TRBD1 (5 bases). CDR1 is MGHDK, CDR2 SYGVNS, per germline. Deletions cut 5 bases from V and 2 bases from J, with 12 bases between. The CDR3 loop spans 14 amino acids.

V and J are TRBV28 and TRBJ2-2, with TRBD2 as a possible D gene (5 bases). CDR3 length: 13 residues. V lost 3 bases and J 6 bases, leaving 8 bases between the germline ends. Looked up from germline, CDR1 is MDHEN and CDR2 is SYDVKM. This CDR3 reads CASSLGGSGELFF. Written as DNA, the CDR3 is TGTGCCAGCAGTTTGGGCGGGTCCGGGGAGCTGTTTTTT.

Points on this clone: The same CDR3 can be traced to other DNA sequences in this sample. The rearrangement joins TRBV11-3 to TRBJ2-1; 7 nucleotides agree with TRBD1. CDR3 length: 15 residues. V was clipped by 1 base and J by 0 bases; unmatched bases: 0. The germline CDR1 and CDR2 sequences are SGHNT and YENEEA. The CDR3 bases are TGTGCCAGCAGCTTAGGACAGGGCTCCTACAATGAGCAGTTCTTC. This codes for CASSLGQGSYNEQFF. The full variable domain, completed using reference TRBV11-3 and TRBJ2-1, is EAGVVQSPRYKIIEKKQPVAFWCNPISGHNTLYWYLQNLGQGPELLIRYENEEAVDDSQLPKDRFSAERLKGVDSTLKIQPAELGDSAVYLCASSLGQGSYNEQFFGPGTRLTVL.

J is TRBJ2-5 and V is TRBV21-1; the table's D call of TRBD1 was not tested on the DNA. TRBV21-1 is marked as a pseudogene. The CDR3 is made up of 16 amino acids. CDR3 residues: CASSTPGISELKTQYF. The CDR3 nucleotides are TGTGCCAGCAGCACTCCAGGGATCTCGGAATTGAAGACCCAGTACTTC.

The chain employs TRBV7-3 and TRBJ2-3; 10 bases align to TRBD1. Germline assignment: CDR1 SGHTA and CDR2 FQGTGA. The CDR3 loop spans 16 amino acids. With 5 bases clipped from V and 2 bases from J, the junction kept 7 bases outside the gene matches. The CDR3 nucleotides are TGTGCCAGCAGCCCCCGGGACAGGGGCTTCACAGATACGCAGTATTTT. It specifies CASSPRDRGFTDTQYF.

V usage is TRBV7-9 and J usage is TRBJ2-5, with a weak D call TRBD2 (5 bases). V dropped 5 bases and J dropped 1 base, with 14 bases sitting between them. The CDR3 has 15 residues. The germline CDR1 and CDR2 sequences are SEHNR and FQNEAQ (reference sequence). The CDR3 sequence is CASSPAGGVQETQYF. The CDR3 nucleotides read TGTGCCAGCAGCCCGGCGGGCGGAGTCCAAGAGACCCAGTACTTC.

Written as DNA, the CDR3 is TGTGCCAGCAGCTTTACAGGTCACGGAAACACCATATATTTT. This gives the protein CASSFTGHGNTIYF. The chain couples TRBV7-8 to TRBJ1-3, with D tentatively TRBD1 (5 bases). CDR1 and CDR2 from the germline V gene are SGHVS and FQNEAQ. The CDR3 loop spans 14 amino acids. The V gene lost 3 bases and the J gene lost 4 bases, with 10 bases spanning the gap.

The V gene is TRBV19, the J gene TRBJ2-1, with D possibly TRBD2 on 7 matching bases. From germline, CDR1 is LNHDA and CDR2 SQIVND (reference sequence). V dropped 7 bases and J dropped 9 bases, with 19 bases sitting between them. The CDR3 sequence is 14 residues long. The CDR3 DNA reads as TGTGCCAGTAAGCGGGGAGGGGGAAGCTCTGAGCAGTTCTTC. Translating gives CASKRGGGSSEQFF.

J is TRBJ2-1 and V is TRBV6-2 or TRBV6-3; D is undetermined. The ends were cut back, 7 bases at V and 4 bases at J, with 26 bases in the middle. CDR1 and CDR2 (germline): MNHEY, SVGEGT. The CDR3 contains 18 residues. DNA of the CDR3: TGTGCCAGCAACCCTAGTTGGGCGACCCCTAACTTTTACAATGAGCAGTTCTTC. Translated, it gives CASNPSWATPNFYNEQFF.

The chain couples TRBV5-1 to TRBJ1-4; 11 bases align to TRBD1. Per the germline V gene, CDR1 is SGHRS and CDR2 is YFSETQ. The ends lost 2 bases at V and 7 bases at J; junction bases unmatched: 4. The CDR3 spans 15 residues. The DNA of the CDR3 is TGCGCCAGCAGCTTCTCCGGGACAGGGGGTGAAAAACTGTTTTTT. Amino acids: CASSFSGTGGEKLFF.

The chain combines TRBV10-2 with TRBJ2-7; the match to TRBD1 covers 12 bases. This CDR3 has 14 residues. V lost 7 bases and J lost 5; bases outside the gene matches: 6. Germline loops: CDR1 WSHSY, CDR2 SAAADI. The CDR3 spells CASNPGQGAHEQYF. CDR3 sequence (DNA): TGCGCCAGCAACCCGGGACAGGGGGCCCACGAGCAGTACTTC.

The chain uses TRBV30 and TRBJ2-1, with TRBD2 matching over 7 bases. The CDR3 has 18 amino acids. From germline, CDR1 is GTSNPN and CDR2 SVGIG (reference sequence). The J segment lost 0 bases and the V segment lost 3 bases, leaving 14 bases of the junction unmatched. The CDR3 spells CAWSKSFWDYSSYNEQFF. The CDR3 region has the DNA TGTGCCTGGAGCAAGTCGTTCTGGGACTACAGCTCCTACAATGAGCAGTTCTTC.

V gene TRBV7-8 combines with J gene TRBJ1-5; 7 positions agree with TRBD1. Germline assignment: CDR1 SGHVS and CDR2 FQNEAQ. V lost 2 bases, J lost 5 bases, and 15 bases stayed unmatched. This CDR3 is 18 amino acids long. The CDR3 spells CASSLQTGWMGFDQPQHF. The CDR3 coding sequence is TGTGCCAGCAGCTTACAGACAGGGTGGATGGGATTTGATCAGCCCCAGCATTTT. Full variable domain (missing parts from reference TRBV7-8 and TRBJ1-5): GAGVSQSPRYKVAKRGQDVALRCDPISGHVSLFWYQQALGQGPEFLTYFQNEAQLDKSGLPSDRFFAERPEGSVSTLKIQRTQQEDSAVYLCASSLQTGWMGFDQPQHFGDGTRLSIL.

The chain couples TRBV5-1 to TRBJ1-6, with TRBD1 identical over 9 bases. Germline-derived CDR1 and CDR2 are SGHRS and YFSETQ. The V and J ends lost 3 bases and 8 bases, in that order; junction bases with no gene match: 3. The CDR3 has 14 residues. In nucleotides, the CDR3 is TGCGCCAGCAGCTCTCGACAGGGGGATTCACCCCTCCACTTT. Translation: CASSSRQGDSPLHF.

The V and J genes are TRBV6-5 and TRBJ1-2; 8 nucleotides line up with TRBD1. The CDR3 spans 13 residues. Per germline, CDR1 MNHEY and CDR2 SVGAGI. V trimming: 8 bases; J trimming: 4 bases; junction bases outside the gene matches: 6. CDR3 amino acids: CASRTGFGYGYTF. The CDR3 nucleotides read TGTGCCAGCCGGACAGGGTTTGGCTATGGCTACACCTTC.

This clone was observed a handful of times. The chain recombines TRBV3-1 (or the pseudogene TRBV3-2) with TRBJ1-3; no clear D. Trimming removed 1 base at V and 0 bases at J, with 7 bases between. The CDR3 has 15 residues. The germline CDR1 and CDR2 sequences are LGHDT and YNNKEL (reference sequence). CDR3 amino acids: CASSQGGRSGNTIYF. As DNA, the CDR3 is TGTGCCAGCAGCCAAGGAGGGCGCTCTGGAAACACCATATATTTT.

This clone was seen a handful of times. This chain uses TRBV5-4 with TRBJ1-4; 8 bases line up with TRBD1. Germline values: CDR1 SGHNT, CDR2 YYREEE (reference sequence). V lost 0 bases, J lost 4 bases, and 5 bases stayed unmatched. The CDR3 is 16 residues long. Written as DNA, the CDR3 is TGTGCCAGCAGCTTGGGGACAGGGAGGGATAATGAAAAACTGTTTTTT. Translated, it gives CASSLGTGRDNEKLFF.

This clone appeared once. J is TRBJ1-2 and V is TRBV3-1 (or the pseudogene TRBV3-2); TRBD1 is a possible D gene (5 bases). This CDR3 region has 16 residues. Germline CDR1 LGHDT, CDR2 YNNKEL (reference sequence). V was pared by 0 bases and J by 4 bases, with 15 bases between. CDR3 sequence reads: CASSQDFQGRSYGYTF. CDR3 sequence (DNA): TGTGCCAGCAGCCAAGATTTTCAGGGCCGAAGCTATGGCTACACCTTC.

There are a few counts of this clone. The V and J genes are TRBV15 and TRBJ1-5, with 8 bases that match TRBD1. In germline, CDR1 is LNHNV, CDR2 YYDKDF (reference sequence). Trimming took 2 bases from V and 6 from J; bases not matched to a gene: 15. The CDR3 totals 18 residues. The CDR3 sequence is CATSRPTGTGVASQPQHF. DNA of the CDR3: TGTGCCACCAGCAGACCCACAGGGACAGGAGTTGCCAGTCAGCCCCAGCATTTT.

This rearrangement joins TRBV29-1 to TRBJ2-2, with TRBD2 identical over 9 bases. The V gene end was trimmed by 6 bases and the J gene end by 3 bases; junction bases not matched to a gene: 14. Germline-derived CDR1 and CDR2 are SQVTM and ANQGSEA. CDR3 size: 17 residues. The CDR3: CSVGVSEREVYTGELFF. CDR3 nucleotides: TGCAGCGTGGGGGTATCCGAGCGGGAGGTATACACCGGGGAGCTGTTTTTT.